The next 9 T cell receptor beta chains were all read from a single sample in a study of beta chain features in type 1 diabetes. The entirety of the isolated RNA underwent reverse transcription, so expressed TCRB transcripts were sequenced. Profiled with immunoSEQ multiplex PCR; TCRdb holds only in-frame clones, not every one. The data hold about 40,000 clones, with over 45% observed a single time. Material for sequencing was central memory CD4+ T cells from blood. Every receptor here comes from a woman aged 18-29 years in good health.

The J gene is TRBJ1-1, the V gene TRBV30; TRBD1 is a possible D gene (5 bases). The germline CDR1 and CDR2 sequences are GTSNPN and SVGIG (reference sequence). The CDR3 is 12 residues long. V lost 4 bases and J 1 base, leaving 7 bases between the germline ends. DNA of the CDR3: TGTGCCTGGACAGGGCAGAACACTGAAGCTTTCTTT. Translated, it gives CAWTGQNTEAFF.

This chain connects TRBV6-1 to TRBJ1-2; the D is unclear. Per the germline V gene, CDR1 is MNHNS and CDR2 is SASEGT. The CDR3 runs 14 residues. V was trimmed by 8 bases and J by 2 bases, leaving 15 bases between them. CDR3 nucleotide sequence: TGTGCCAGCCGTTGGGGTCTAGCGAACTATGGCTACACCTTC. Encoded protein: CASRWGLANYGYTF.

This rearrangement joins TRBV4-2 to TRBJ1-4; TRBD1 agrees at 9 bases. The CDR3 is 19 residues long. CDR1 is LGHNA, CDR2 YNFKEQ, per germline. V shed 0 bases and J 4 bases; nucleotides not matched to a gene: 12. CDR3 region: CASSQDPHRGRGDNEKLFF. The CDR3 DNA is TGTGCCAGCAGCCAAGACCCCCACAGGGGGCGCGGGGATAATGAAAAACTGTTTTTT.

The chain links TRBV7-3 to TRBJ1-1; TRBD1 is a possible D gene (6 bases). Germline V gene data show CDR1 as SGHTA and CDR2 as FQGTGA. The CDR3 sequence is 15 residues long. V lost 2 bases, J lost 6 bases, and 16 bases lay in between. CDR3 in amino acids: CASSLGGPRGPEAFF. The CDR3, as DNA: TGTGCCAGCAGCTTAGGGGGCCCCAGGGGTCCTGAAGCTTTCTTT.

V usage is TRBV2 and J usage is TRBJ1-1, with D possibly matching TRBD1 (5 bases). CDR1 SNHLY and CDR2 FYNNEI come from the germline V gene. Deletions cut 6 bases from V and 3 bases from J, with 11 bases between. The CDR3 is made up of 13 amino acids. CDR3 sequence reads: CASSPQVYTEAFF. In DNA form, the CDR3 reads TGTGCCAGCAGCCCACAGGTTTACACTGAAGCTTTCTTT.

The chain joins TRBV4-1 to TRBJ2-3; no definite D call. Trimming left V 0 bases short and J 12 bases short, with 25 bases between. This CDR3 is built from 17 residues. Germline-derived CDR1 and CDR2 are MGHRA and YSYEKL. CDR3 protein: CASSQDPRVQAIPLQYF. CDR3 sequence (DNA): TGCGCCAGCAGCCAAGATCCTCGCGTCCAAGCAATCCCACTCCAGTATTTT.

This clone has more than one count but fewer than ten. This chain connects TRBV7-9 to TRBJ1-2; TRBD1 is a possible D gene (5 bases). Per the germline V gene, CDR1 is SEHNR and CDR2 is FQNEAQ (reference sequence). Trimming removed 2 bases at V and 3 bases at J, with 13 bases between. The CDR3 is made up of 15 amino acids. The CDR3 coding sequence is TGTGCCAGCAGCTTATACCAGGGTGGCGACTATGGCTACACCTTC. Translation: CASSLYQGGDYGYTF. Complete variable domain (other parts from reference TRBV7-9 and TRBJ1-2): DTGVSQNPRHKITKRGQNVTFRCDPISEHNRLYWYRQTLGQGPEFLTYFQNEAQLEKSRLLSDRFSAERPKGSFSTLEIQRTEQGDSAMYLCASSLYQGGDYGYTFGSGTRLTVV.

The sample holds a few counts of this clone. The chain is built from TRBV19 and TRBJ2-3, with 8 bases identical to TRBD2. The CDR3 runs to 15 residues. V was pared by 6 bases and J by 4 bases, with 9 bases of the junction left unmatched. Per germline, CDR1 LNHDA and CDR2 SQIVND (reference sequence). The CDR3 region is CASSPGGSGSDTQYF. In DNA form, the CDR3 reads TGTGCCAGTAGCCCGGGAGGGAGCGGCTCAGATACGCAGTATTTT.

The chain couples TRBV4-1 to TRBJ2-1, with 12 bases aligning to TRBD2. This CDR3 comprises 16 residues. V lost 4 bases to trimming and J lost 3 bases; unmatched junction nucleotides: 4. The germline CDR1 and CDR2 sequences are MGHRA and YSYEKL. The CDR3 bases are TGCGCCAGCAGCCGCCTGGGACTAGCGGGCTACAATGAGCAGTTCTTC. It specifies CASSRLGLAGYNEQFF.